This T cell receptor beta chain was profiled in a study of shared clonotypes between healthy human individuals. V shed 2 bases and J shed 0 bases, with 11 bases lying between them. The CDR3 length is 16 residues. Germline V CDR1 and CDR2: MNHEY, SVGAGI. The team ran DNA from unsorted PBMCs on ten immunoSEQ deep assay plates for sequencing. How the authors handled the data: Junction-only immunoSEQ data arrived without quality scores, meaning filtering differed. Clones were read by immunoSEQ multiplex PCR, and TCRdb kept only the in-frame ones, dropping some. V and J calls and clone size are copied from that table; D and trimming were computed from the DNA. Altogether around 500,000 clones are present, roughly 80% being singletons, with the ten largest covering about 12%.

The sequence was collected from a woman aged 40 to 50 in good health. Some clones in this sample may be carry-over from other donors' samples. Material for sequencing was PBMCs. The genes are TRBV6-5 and TRBJ2-1, with D unresolved. The CDR3 protein is CASSYGYESSYNEQFF. In nucleotides, the CDR3 is TGTGCCAGCAGTTACGGGTATGAGAGCTCCTACAATGAGCAGTTCTTC.